What follows are 25 T cell receptor beta chains derived from one specimen sequenced in a study of blood T cell repertoires in COVID-19. The protocol was immunoSEQ multiplex PCR, while the TCRdb copy is restricted to in-frame clones and leaves out a portion. The sample includes over 200,000 clones, about nine tenths of them seen just once. Specimen: peripheral blood. All receptors come from a man aged 25 to 40 with COVID-19, enrolled during active disease.

Details on this clone: The sample carries other DNA sequences with the same CDR3. The chain links TRBV18 to TRBJ1-5; tentatively, D is TRBD1 (6 bases). V dropped 3 bases and J dropped 3 bases, with 12 bases sitting between them. Germline loops: CDR1 KGHSH, CDR2 LQKENI. This CDR3 has 15 amino acids. CDR3 loop: CASSPPGGANQPQHF. DNA of the CDR3: TGTGCCAGCTCACCCCCCGGGGGGGCCAATCAGCCCCAGCATTTT. Looking up the rest from reference TRBV18 and TRBJ1-5 gives the full variable domain: NAGVMQNPRHLVRRRGQEARLRCSPMKGHSHVYWYRQLPEEGLKFMVYLQKENIIDESGMPKERFSAEFPKEGPSILRIQQVVRGDSAAYFCASSPPGGANQPQHFGDGTRLSIL.

The chain has TRBV4-3 and TRBJ1-2; 8 positions match TRBD1. This CDR3 contains 16 residues. Germline CDR1 and CDR2: LGHNA and YSLEER. The trim removed 0 bases at V and 4 bases at J, leaving 7 bases unmatched. The CDR3 is CASSQDRDRPSYGYTF. CDR3 in DNA: TGCGCCAGCAGCCAAGATCGGGACAGGCCCTCCTATGGCTACACCTTC.

This clone was counted once. The J gene is TRBJ1-2, the V gene TRBV6-2 or TRBV6-3; unclear D gene. Per the germline V gene, CDR1 is MNHEY and CDR2 is SVGEGT. V lost 6 bases and J 8 bases, leaving 10 bases between the germline ends. This CDR3 spans 11 amino acids. The CDR3 DNA reads as TGTGCCAGCAGCCATTTCCTCGGCTACACCTTC. It is translated as CASSHFLGYTF.

The J gene is TRBJ2-1, the V gene TRBV7-6; 10 bases are shared with TRBD2. V shed 5 bases and J 4 bases; nucleotides not matched to a gene: 8. CDR1 and CDR2 from the germline V gene are SGHVS and FNYEAQ. The CDR3 extends over 16 amino acids. The CDR3 nucleotides read TGTGCCAGCAGCCCCAATAGCGGGGGGCTTTACAATGAGCAGTTCTTC. Encoded protein: CASSPNSGGLYNEQFF. The full variable domain, in which reference TRBV7-6 and TRBJ2-1 provide the parts outside the CDR3, is GAGVSQSPRYKVTKRGQDVALRCDPISGHVSLYWYRQALGQGPEFLTYFNYEAQQDKSGLPNDRFSAERPEGSISTLTIQRTEQRDSAMYRCASSPNSGGLYNEQFFGPGTRLTVL.

The CDR3 spells CASSEGPSRGEAFF. The CDR3 DNA reads TGCGCCAGCAGTGAGGGACCTTCGCGGGGTGAAGCTTTCTTT. The rearrangement links TRBV10-2 to TRBJ1-1; D is unresolved. The germline V gene encodes CDR1 WSHSY and CDR2 SAAADI. Trimming shortened V by 2 bases and J by 7 bases, and 14 bases separated the two germline ends. There are 14 residues in the CDR3.

The genes are TRBV5-1 and TRBJ2-7; 10 bases align to TRBD2. Germline lookup yields CDR1 SGHRS and CDR2 YFSETQ. Unmatched junction bases numbered 14, after V lost 2 bases and J lost 6 bases. The CDR3 contains 17 residues. In nucleotides, the CDR3 is TGCGCCAGCAGCTTCACATCTAGCGGGAGACCCTACTCCGAGCAGTACTTC. Amino acid sequence: CASSFTSSGRPYSEQYF. The variable domain in full, completed from reference TRBV5-1 and TRBJ2-7, reads KAGVTQTPRYLIKTRGQQVTLSCSPISGHRSVSWYQQTPGQGLQFLFEYFSETQRNKGNFPGRFSGRQFSNSRSEMNVSTLELGDSALYLCASSFTSSGRPYSEQYFGPGTRLTVT.

V is TRBV9 and J is TRBJ2-7; the match to TRBD2 covers 10 bases. Germline CDR1 is SGDLS and CDR2 is YYNGEE. J was trimmed by 3 bases and V by 3 bases; bases with no gene match: 6. This CDR3 has 15 amino acids. The CDR3 reads CASSAGLAENYEQYF. Here the CDR3 DNA reads TGTGCCAGCAGCGCCGGACTAGCGGAAAACTACGAGCAGTACTTC.

The chain employs TRBV30 and TRBJ1-5, with TRBD1 as a possible D gene (6 bases). Trimming cost V 0 bases and J 7 bases, with 10 bases left between them. Per germline, CDR1 GTSNPN and CDR2 SVGIG (reference sequence). The CDR3 has 13 residues. The CDR3 sequence is CAWSVYRAQPQHF. The CDR3 bases are TGTGCCTGGAGTGTCTACAGGGCCCAGCCCCAGCATTTT.

The rearrangement links TRBV7-9 to TRBJ2-1; 7 bases agree with TRBD1. This CDR3 is 15 amino acids long. The germline V gene has CDR1 SEHNR and CDR2 FQNEAQ (reference sequence). J was trimmed by 5 bases and V by 5 bases; bases with no gene match: 9. The CDR3 region is CASSDAGTVNNEQFF. CDR3 in DNA: TGTGCCAGCAGCGACGCCGGGACAGTGAACAATGAGCAGTTCTTC.

The V call is TRBV4-3, the J call TRBJ2-1; 8 nucleotides align to TRBD1. This CDR3 is built from 16 residues. The V gene's germline CDR1 is LGHNA and CDR2 YSLEER. Germline trimming cut 3 bases from V and 2 bases from J; bases unmatched to any gene: 6. The CDR3 region has the DNA TGCGCCAGCAGCCAGGCAGGACAGGGCCCCTACAATGAGCAGTTCTTC. Protein product: CASSQAGQGPYNEQFF.

The V call is TRBV5-1, the J call TRBJ1-1; perhaps TRBD1 as D (6 bases). Trimming stripped 4 bases from V and 5 bases from J, with 15 bases between. Germline-derived CDR1 and CDR2 are SGHRS and YFSETQ. This CDR3 is built from 14 residues. This CDR3 is CASSRGQGGTEAFF. CDR3 sequence (DNA): TGCGCCAGCAGCCGGGGGCAGGGAGGGACTGAAGCTTTCTTT.

This clone was picked up one time. The chain has TRBV5-1 and TRBJ2-3; D unresolved. Germline V CDR1 and CDR2: SGHRS, YFSETQ. V was trimmed by 0 bases and J by 3 bases, leaving 8 bases between them. The CDR3 has 14 residues. The CDR3 DNA is TGCGCCAGCAGCTTGGTTCCTATTACAGATACGCAGTATTTT. The encoded protein is CASSLVPITDTQYF. The variable domain in full, completed from reference TRBV5-1 and TRBJ2-3, reads KAGVTQTPRYLIKTRGQQVTLSCSPISGHRSVSWYQQTPGQGLQFLFEYFSETQRNKGNFPGRFSGRQFSNSRSEMNVSTLELGDSALYLCASSLVPITDTQYFGPGTRLTVL.

V and J are TRBV6-5 and TRBJ1-5; D not certain. The CDR3 extends over 12 amino acids. CDR1 is MNHEY, CDR2 SVGAGI, per germline. The V end was cut by 6 bases, the J end by 4 bases, with 7 bases between. The CDR3: CASSPTNQPQHF. CDR3 in DNA: TGTGCCAGCAGCCCGACAAATCAGCCCCAGCATTTT.

The gene calls are TRBV6-5 and TRBJ1-2; 8 bases map to TRBD1. Germline-derived CDR1 and CDR2 are MNHEY and SVGAGI. The CDR3 runs 15 residues. Unmatched junction bases numbered 1, after V lost 0 bases and J lost 1 base. The CDR3 loop reads CASSYSTGVNYGYTF. The CDR3 bases are TGTGCCAGCAGTTACTCGACAGGGGTTAACTATGGCTACACCTTC.

Turning to this clone: Other DNA sequences in this sample translate to the same CDR3. The rearrangement links TRBV19 to TRBJ1-2; 9 bases align to TRBD1. This CDR3 is 15 amino acids long. The germline gives CDR1 LNHDA, CDR2 SQIVND (reference sequence). The ends lost 1 base at V and 4 bases at J; junction bases unmatched: 4. The chain's CDR3 is CASSIGGQGAYGYTF. The CDR3 bases are TGTGCCAGTAGTATAGGGGGACAGGGAGCCTATGGCTACACCTTC.

This chain uses TRBV3-1 (or the pseudogene TRBV3-2) with TRBJ2-7, with 13 positions matching TRBD2. Trimming at V came to 3 bases and at J to 8 bases, leaving 13 bases not matched to a gene. CDR3 length: 17 residues. The germline CDR1 and CDR2 sequences are LGHDT and YNNKEL (reference sequence). DNA for the CDR3: TGTGCCAGCAGCCACCTCGGAACGGGACTAGCGGGATTTAAGCAGTACTTC. Its translation: CASSHLGTGLAGFKQYF.

The chain employs TRBV18 and TRBJ1-1, with D hard to call. V lost 5 bases and J 3 bases, leaving 13 bases between the germline ends. Germline assignment: CDR1 KGHSH and CDR2 LQKENI. The length of the CDR3 is 14 residues. Here the CDR3 DNA reads TGTGCCAGCTCATTGCCCCTCCGGGACACTGAAGCTTTCTTT. Protein product: CASSLPLRDTEAFF.

The chain has TRBV7-9 and TRBJ1-1, with D hard to call. Trimming removed 8 bases from V and 4 bases from J, with 14 bases in between. CDR3 length: 13 residues. The germline V gene has CDR1 SEHNR and CDR2 FQNEAQ (reference sequence). CDR3 in amino acids: CASATGRGTEAFF. CDR3 sequence (DNA): TGTGCCAGCGCCACCGGGCGGGGCACTGAAGCTTTCTTT.

This chain links TRBV5-1 with TRBJ1-6; TRBD1 might be the D (6 bases). CDR1 and CDR2 from the germline V gene are SGHRS and YFSETQ. V shed 4 bases and J shed 5 bases, with 13 bases lying between them. The CDR3 sequence is 15 residues long. Here the CDR3 DNA reads TGCGCCAGCAGCCCATTACAGGGAGATAATTCACCCCTCCACTTT. Its protein is CASSPLQGDNSPLHF.

The sample holds one count of this clone. V and J are TRBV6-1 and TRBJ2-1, with 7 bases that match TRBD2. V gave up 1 base and J gave up 8 bases; unmatched junction bases: 5. The CDR3 totals 14 residues. Germline V gene data show CDR1 as MNHNS and CDR2 as SASEGT. The CDR3 coding sequence is TGTGCCAGCAGTGAAGGGGGGGGAAGGGATGAGCAGTTCTTC. Amino acids: CASSEGGGRDEQFF.

This rearrangement joins TRBV9 to TRBJ2-2; D remains ambiguous. Trimming stripped 3 bases from V and 1 base from J, with 4 bases between. The CDR3 runs 13 residues. Per the germline V gene, CDR1 is SGDLS and CDR2 is YYNGEE. CDR3 coding DNA: TGTGCCAGCAGCGGGCAGAACACCGGGGAGCTGTTTTTT. Residues: CASSGQNTGELFF. Looking up the rest from reference TRBV9 and TRBJ2-2 gives the full variable domain: DSGVTQTPKHLITATGQRVTLRCSPRSGDLSVYWYQQSLDQGLQFLIQYYNGEERAKGNILERFSAQQFPDLHSELNLSSLELGDSALYFCASSGQNTGELFFGEGSRLTVL.

The chain uses TRBV19 and TRBJ2-5; 7 bases map to TRBD1. Per the germline V gene, CDR1 is LNHDA and CDR2 is SQIVND (reference sequence). The CDR3 sequence is 15 residues long. With 3 bases clipped from V and 1 base from J, the junction kept 5 bases outside the gene matches. CDR3 sequence reads: CASSITGTAQETQYF. CDR3 sequence (DNA): TGTGCCAGTAGTATCACCGGGACAGCCCAAGAGACCCAGTACTTC.

This chain links TRBV7-8 with TRBJ1-2; no reliable D call. The CDR3 extends over 14 amino acids. CDR1 is SGHVS and CDR2 is FQNEAQ in the germline V gene. Trimming left V 1 base short and J 0 bases short, with 6 bases between. CDR3 coding DNA: TGTGCCAGCAGCTTAGATCTAGCTAACTATGGCTACACCTTC. It is translated as CASSLDLANYGYTF.

The chain links TRBV7-3 to TRBJ2-3; maybe TRBD1 (5 bases). V was cut by 1 base and J by 1 base, with 9 bases left in between. Germline V gives CDR1 SGHTA, CDR2 FQGTGA. This CDR3 region has 15 residues. The CDR3 DNA reads TGTGCCAGCAGCTTAAAAGGGGCCGGCACAGATACGCAGTATTTT. Amino acid sequence: CASSLKGAGTDTQYF.

The chain carries TRBV19 and TRBJ2-7; the match to TRBD2 covers 8 bases. Germline loops: CDR1 LNHDA, CDR2 SQIVND (reference sequence). The CDR3 length is 14 residues. Trimming cost V 3 bases and J 2 bases; bases outside gene matches: 3. The CDR3 DNA sequence: TGTGCCAGTAGTATTGCGGGGGGCCCCTACGAGCAGTACTTC. It specifies CASSIAGGPYEQYF.